This section outlines one T cell receptor (beta chain) sequence together with its context. Its antigen is still unknown. This sample stems from a study of CD8 T cells in ankylosing spondylitis. Whole-study findings and limits: Clones linked to disease, bearing a CD8+ phenotype, were relatively rare in peripheral blood. Ankylosing spondylitis blood seemed to carry a telltale TCR beta motif made of several highly homologous variants. According to the report, clones linked to the disease were significantly enriched in matched synovial fluid samples taken from ankylosing spondylitis patients. Reactive arthritis synovial fluid and blood were previously reported to contain some motif variants.

Libraries for TCR beta were made by quantitative 5'-RACE with molecular barcodes. TCRdb recomputed calls from the 5' RACE reads with MiXCR, one row per CDR3 protein. The sample carries a few hundred thousand distinct CDR3 sequences, about 12% recorded once. The CDR3 is 16 residues long. Germline V gives CDR1 LGHNA, CDR2 YNFKEQ. V was pared by 1 base and J by 10 bases, with 20 bases between. The source material was blood, either unsorted or a sorted T cell fraction (not recorded which). The gene calls are TRBV4-2 and TRBJ2-1; D might be TRBD1 or TRBD2, each matching 7 bases. This TCR was recovered from a male donor with ankylosing spondylitis. CDR3 in amino acids: CASSQVSGGGRGEQFF. CDR3 DNA: TGTGCCAGCAGCCAAGTCTCAGGGGGGGGAAGAGGGGAGCAGTTCTTC.